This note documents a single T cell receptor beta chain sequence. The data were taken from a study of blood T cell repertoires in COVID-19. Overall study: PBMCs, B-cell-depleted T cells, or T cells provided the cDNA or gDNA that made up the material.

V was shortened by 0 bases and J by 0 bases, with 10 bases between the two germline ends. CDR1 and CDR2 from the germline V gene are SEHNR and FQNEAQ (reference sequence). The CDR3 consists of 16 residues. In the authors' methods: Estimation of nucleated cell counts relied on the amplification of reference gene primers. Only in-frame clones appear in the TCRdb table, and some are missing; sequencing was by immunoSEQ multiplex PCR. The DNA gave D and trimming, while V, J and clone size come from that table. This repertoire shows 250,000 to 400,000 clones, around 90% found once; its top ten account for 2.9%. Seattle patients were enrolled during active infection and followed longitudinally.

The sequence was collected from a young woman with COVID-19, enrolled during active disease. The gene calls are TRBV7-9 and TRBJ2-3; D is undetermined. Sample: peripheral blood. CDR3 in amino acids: CASSLALGGSTDTQYF. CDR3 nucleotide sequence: TGTGCCAGCAGCTTAGCGCTTGGCGGAAGCACAGATACGCAGTATTTT.